Listed below are T cell receptor beta chains from one sample, sequenced in a study of T cells after yellow fever vaccination. TCRdb called the 5' RACE reads again in MiXCR, with one record for every CDR3 protein. The sample yields approximately 330,000 distinct CDR3 sequences, about an eighth seen once. Sequencing used CD4+ T cells sorted from PBMCs, obtained 15 days after the yellow fever booster vaccination. All receptors come from a man aged 18 to 29 who received the YFV17D yellow fever vaccine. The CDR3 runs from the conserved cysteine through the conserved F or W. A D gene is named only where the DNA matches it firmly. Some rows mark clone size as missing; the rest say once, few, many or name a class of expanded clone.

clone_size: NA
j_call: TRBJ2-3
v_call: TRBV9
d_call: NA
cdr3_aa: CASSVDQGVTDTQYF
cdr3_nt: TGTGCCAGCAGCGTAGATCAAGGGGTCACAGATACGCAGTATTTT

clone_size: NA
j_call: TRBJ1-1
v_call: TRBV28
d_call: NA
cdr3_aa: CASSLSGRTEAFF
cdr3_nt: TGTGCCAGCAGTTTATCGGGGCGTACTGAAGCTTTCTTT

clone_size: NA
j_call: TRBJ2-6
v_call: TRBV5-1
d_call: TRBD1
cdr3_aa: CASSLTGVRGGANVLTF
cdr3_nt: TGCGCCAGCAGCCTGACAGGGGTCAGAGGTGGGGCCAACGTCCTGACTTTC

clone_size: NA
j_call: TRBJ1-6
v_call: TRBV7-8
d_call: TRBD1
cdr3_aa: CASSRDSSWGVLHF
cdr3_nt: TGTGCCAGCAGCCGGGACAGCTCGTGGGGGGTCCTCCACTTT

clone_size: few
j_call: TRBJ2-1
v_call: TRBV7-9
d_call: TRBD1
cdr3_aa: CASSLRYRGLRNYNEQFF
cdr3_nt: TGTGCCAGCAGCTTACGATACAGGGGGTTACGTAATTACAATGAGCAGTTCTTC

clone_size: many
j_call: TRBJ1-1
v_call: TRBV7-3
d_call: NA
cdr3_aa: CASSLTRNTEAFF
cdr3_nt: TGTGCCAGCAGCTTAACACGAAACACTGAAGCTTTCTTT

clone_size: few
j_call: TRBJ2-2
v_call: TRBV6-2/TRBV6-3
d_call: TRBD1
cdr3_aa: CASSYGGQAPTGELFF
cdr3_nt: TGTGCCAGCAGTTACGGGGGACAGGCTCCCACCGGGGAGCTGTTTTTT

clone_size: few
j_call: TRBJ1-3
v_call: TRBV20-1
d_call: TRBD1
cdr3_aa: CSASRTGLGNTIYF
cdr3_nt: TGCAGTGCTAGTCGGACAGGGCTGGGAAACACCATATATTTT

clone_size: few
j_call: TRBJ2-3
v_call: TRBV15
d_call: NA
cdr3_aa: CATSPPGLAGGTQYF
cdr3_nt: TGTGCCACCAGCCCGCCGGGGCTAGCTGGGGGTACGCAGTATTTT

clone_size: NA
j_call: TRBJ1-2
v_call: TRBV7-9
d_call: NA
cdr3_aa: CASSLNQVLAGYTF
cdr3_nt: TGTGCCAGCAGCTTGAACCAGGTCTTAGCAGGCTACACCTTC

clone_size: many
j_call: TRBJ1-4
v_call: TRBV20-1
d_call: TRBD1
cdr3_aa: CSAPDGTGGEKLFF
cdr3_nt: TGCAGTGCACCTGACGGGACAGGGGGAGAAAAACTGTTTTTT

clone_size: few
j_call: TRBJ1-1
v_call: TRBV5-1
d_call: NA
cdr3_aa: CASSLMATLMNTEAFF
cdr3_nt: TGCGCCAGCAGCTTGATGGCGACTTTAATGAACACTGAAGCTTTCTTT

clone_size: few
j_call: TRBJ1-2
v_call: TRBV12-3/TRBV12-4
d_call: NA
cdr3_aa: CASTHWGGPSDYGYTF
cdr3_nt: TGTGCCAGCACACACTGGGGAGGCCCTTCGGACTATGGCTACACCTTC

clone_size: NA
j_call: TRBJ2-5
v_call: TRBV3-1
d_call: NA
cdr3_aa: CASSQDGRYQETQYF
cdr3_nt: TGTGCCAGCAGCCAAGACGGGCGGTACCAAGAGACCCAGTACTTC

clone_size: NA
j_call: TRBJ2-5
v_call: TRBV5-1
d_call: NA
cdr3_aa: CASSLVPDDETQYF
cdr3_nt: TGCGCCAGCAGCTTGGTGCCAGACGATGAGACCCAGTACTTC

clone_size: few
j_call: TRBJ1-3
v_call: TRBV7-2
d_call: NA
cdr3_aa: CASSLDTDGNTIYF
cdr3_nt: TGTGCCAGCAGCTTAGACACCGACGGAAACACCATATATTTT

clone_size: few
j_call: TRBJ2-6
v_call: TRBV7-2
d_call: NA
cdr3_aa: CASSLPPDSLGANVLTF
cdr3_nt: TGTGCCAGCAGCTTACCCCCGGACTCTTTGGGGGCCAACGTCCTGACTTTC

clone_size: few
j_call: TRBJ1-2
v_call: TRBV27
d_call: NA
cdr3_aa: CASSLGGAGNYGYTF
cdr3_nt: TGTGCCAGCAGTTTGGGGGGCGCGGGTAACTATGGCTACACCTTC

clone_size: few
j_call: TRBJ2-7
v_call: TRBV12-3/TRBV12-4
d_call: TRBD1
cdr3_aa: CASRSTGTGDEQYF
cdr3_nt: TGTGCCAGCAGGTCAACCGGGACAGGGGACGAGCAGTACTTC

clone_size: few
j_call: TRBJ2-4
v_call: TRBV5-4
d_call: NA
cdr3_aa: CASSLVGLLAKNIQYF
cdr3_nt: TGTGCCAGCAGCTTGGTCGGATTACTAGCCAAAAACATTCAGTACTTC

clone_size: NA
j_call: TRBJ1-1
v_call: TRBV29-1
d_call: NA
cdr3_aa: CSVEDINYGGLMNTEAFF
cdr3_nt: TGCAGCGTTGAAGATATAAACTATGGGGGGCTCATGAACACTGAAGCTTTCTTT

clone_size: few
j_call: TRBJ2-3
v_call: TRBV20-1
d_call: NA
cdr3_aa: CSARSGGEASTDTQYF
cdr3_nt: TGCAGTGCTAGGTCGGGCGGGGAGGCGAGCACAGATACGCAGTATTTT

clone_size: NA
j_call: TRBJ1-4
v_call: TRBV4-1
d_call: NA
cdr3_aa: CASSPGPFATNEKLFF
cdr3_nt: TGCGCCAGCAGCCCGGGACCCTTTGCAACTAATGAAAAACTGTTTTTT

clone_size: NA
j_call: TRBJ2-7
v_call: TRBV3-1
d_call: TRBD1
cdr3_aa: CASSPWDRSYEQYF
cdr3_nt: TGTGCCAGCAGCCCATGGGACAGGTCCTACGAGCAGTACTTC